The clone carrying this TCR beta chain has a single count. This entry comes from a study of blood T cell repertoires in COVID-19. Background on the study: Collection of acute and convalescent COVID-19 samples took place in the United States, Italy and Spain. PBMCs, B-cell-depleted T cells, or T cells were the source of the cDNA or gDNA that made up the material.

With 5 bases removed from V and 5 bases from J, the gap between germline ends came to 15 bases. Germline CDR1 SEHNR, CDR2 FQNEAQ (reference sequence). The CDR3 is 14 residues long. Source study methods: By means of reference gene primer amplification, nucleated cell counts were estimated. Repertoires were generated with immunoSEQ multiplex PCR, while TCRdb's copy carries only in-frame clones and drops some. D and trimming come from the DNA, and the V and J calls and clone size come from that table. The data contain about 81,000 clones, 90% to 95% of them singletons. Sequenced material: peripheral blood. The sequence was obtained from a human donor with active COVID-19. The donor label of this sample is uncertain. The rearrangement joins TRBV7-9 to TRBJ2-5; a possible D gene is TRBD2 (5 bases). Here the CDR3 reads CASSAGGPRETQYF. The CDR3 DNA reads TGTGCCAGCAGCGCGGGTGGCCCCCGGGAGACCCAGTACTTC.